This T cell receptor (beta chain) was captured by sequencing in a study of CD8+CD57+ T cells in acquired aplastic anemia. In the study overall: Isolated CD4+ and CD8+ cells, once sorted, yielded DNA averaging roughly 3 ug. Study-wide findings and caveats: Patients and controls turned out to have 25 to 35 CD8+ CDR3 sequences in common.

Genomic DNA was employed as the template in profiling TCR beta VDJ and CDR3. TCRdb passed the reads through MiXCR, listing each CDR3 protein once. Of about 180,000 distinct CDR3 sequences listed, around 48% are singletons. There are 13 residues in the CDR3. Germline values: CDR1 KGHDR, CDR2 SFDVKD. The V and J ends lost 1 base and 3 bases respectively, with 3 bases between them. In patients chosen for sequencing, flow cytometry had shown CD8+CD57+ cell expansion. Untreated patients provided the blood samples, with no therapy given before sampling. This clonotype was seen more than once but under ten times. The antigen remains unidentified.

The chain couples TRBV24-1 to TRBJ1-5; D gene uncertain. The TCR comes from a human donor with aplastic anemia. The specimen was sorted CD4+, CD8+, or CD8+CD57+ T cells (not recorded which) from PBMCs. The CDR3 DNA reads TGTGCCACCAGTGATTTTGCCAATCAGCCCCAGCATTTT. Amino acids: CATSDFANQPQHF.